The entry that follows covers one T cell receptor beta chain sequence. This clone was picked up one time. Its antigen is currently not known. Base-call qualities are not available, and no considerably larger clone is one nucleotide away. Enrolling through a virtual design, the prospective study's participants ranged in age from roughly 18 to 90 years and lived across more than 20 United States geographic areas. To assign participants to cohorts, the prospective study relied on clinical history that participants themselves reported in a screening survey and a study questionnaire. For ImmuneRACE Cohort 3, a participant was defined as recovered based on two consecutive negative NP/OP PCR tests, clearance by a healthcare professional, or resolution of symptoms. In the prospective study, whole blood, serum and a nasopharyngeal or oropharyngeal swab were collected from each participant by mobile phlebotomists. Participants in the prospective study had the option to provide additional blood draws and questionnaires over a roughly 2-month period. Before DNA extraction, prospective study blood samples were shipped either frozen or at room temperature.

Based on the germline V gene, the CDR1 and CDR2 sequences are MNHEY and SVGAGI. Counted from cysteine to phenylalanine, this CDR3 has 11 amino acids. The read is trimmed to its CDR3 DNA, 33 bases read in frame from base 1. V is shortened by 8 bases, J by 5 bases, and the region joining them spans 10 bases. These data are taken from a study of blood T cell repertoires in COVID-19 (dated by TCRdb to about 2020). Regarding the research as a whole: The collaborator samples originated in the United States, Italy and Spain and spanned the acute and convalescent phases of COVID-19. The prospective study material was composed of cDNA or gDNA derived from T cells, B-cell-depleted T cells, or PBMCs. The dataset comprised deeply sampled blood TCRbeta repertoires from subjects exposed to, actively infected with, or recovered from COVID-19. The repertoires were made available in a free public database intended to serve as a resource for research on the immune response to SARS-CoV-2. Samples came from the ongoing ImmuneRACE study (first 160 participants) plus 1,254 subjects from 6 global collaborators. Sample metadata almost always included a de-identified subject ID, COVID-19 status, age in years and sex. HLA class I and class II types, where available, came from metadata supplied by the sample provider rather than from assay-based typing.

TCRbeta CDR3 regions were amplified from genomic DNA using the immunoSEQ Assay, a bias-controlled multiplex PCR. For the original study's pipeline: The number of nucleated cells in each sample was estimated from the amplification of reference gene primers within the assay. Sequence reads were collapsed and filtered to measure the absolute abundance of every unique TCRbeta CDR3 rearrangement. For each sample, productive Simpson clonality was calculated as the square root of Simpson's diversity index across productive rearrangements. TCRdb took this table from immuneACCESS and kept in-frame rearrangements with V and J called. Such tables lack part of the clones; where checked against another copy, unresolved V genes explain under half of the gap, and the rest is unexplained. Clone size and V and J calls were adopted from that table, with D and trimming inferred from the DNA. The sample table lists 200,000 to 250,000 clones, roughly nine tenths of them with a count of one. The ten largest make up more than 10% of the sample.

The investigation overall reported the following: The quantity of clinical and demographic metadata differed by source and by participant and was supplied without curation.

This receptor was obtained from a man between 25 and 39 years old who had recovered from COVID-19. The source material was PBMCs or T cells enriched from blood (not recorded which). Recombination linked TRBV6-5 to TRBJ2-7, with the D gene not confidently named. The nucleotides read TGTGCCAGCTGGGCCCCCCACGAGCAGTACTTC. It translates to CASWAPHEQYF.